This T cell receptor (beta chain) originates from a study of CD8 T cells in ankylosing spondylitis. This clonotype has ten or more counts. This CDR3 is 14 amino acids long. The V and J ends lost 3 bases and 8 bases, in that order; junction bases with no gene match: 7. The germline V gene encodes CDR1 DFQATT and CDR2 SNEGSKA (reference sequence). MiXCR was run by TCRdb on the 5' RACE reads, yielding one entry per CDR3 protein. The table records 250,000 to 350,000 distinct CDR3 sequences, around 20% of them present only once. J is TRBJ2-3 and V is TRBV20-1; 11 bases are a match to TRBD2. The sample was blood, either unsorted or a sorted T cell fraction (not recorded which). The receptor comes from a male donor with ankylosing spondylitis or in good health (not recorded which). CDR3 protein: CSASGSGGGATQYF. CDR3 bases: TGCAGTGCTAGTGGTAGCGGGGGGGGCGCTACGCAGTATTTT.